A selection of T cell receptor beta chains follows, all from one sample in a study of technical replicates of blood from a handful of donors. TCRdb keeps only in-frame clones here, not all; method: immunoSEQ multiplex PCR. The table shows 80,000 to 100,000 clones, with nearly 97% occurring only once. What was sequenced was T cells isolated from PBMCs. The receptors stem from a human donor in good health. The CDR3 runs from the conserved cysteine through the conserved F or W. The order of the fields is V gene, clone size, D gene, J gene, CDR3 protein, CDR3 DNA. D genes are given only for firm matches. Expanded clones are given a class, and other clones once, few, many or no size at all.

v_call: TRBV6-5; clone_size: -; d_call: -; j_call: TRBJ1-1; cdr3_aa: CASSYSGGANSEAFF; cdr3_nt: TGTGCCAGCAGTTACTCTGGAGGGGCTAACTCTGAAGCTTTCTTT
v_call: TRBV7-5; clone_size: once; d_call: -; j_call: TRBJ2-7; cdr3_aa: CASSLGRERYEQYF; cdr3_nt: TGTGCCAGCAGCTTAGGGCGGGAGAGATACGAGCAGTACTTC
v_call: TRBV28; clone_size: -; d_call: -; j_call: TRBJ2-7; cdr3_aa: CASSLLQGVYEQYF; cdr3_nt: TGTGCCAGCAGTTTACTACAGGGAGTCTACGAGCAGTACTTC
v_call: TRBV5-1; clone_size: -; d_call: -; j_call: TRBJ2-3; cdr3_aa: CASSSGLLGDTQYF; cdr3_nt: TGCGCCAGCAGCTCGGGACTTTTAGGAGATACGCAGTATTTT
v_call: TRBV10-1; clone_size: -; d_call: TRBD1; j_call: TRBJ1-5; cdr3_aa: CASSSGQGTQPQHF; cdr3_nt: TGCGCCAGCAGCTCGGGACAGGGGACTCAGCCCCAGCATTTT
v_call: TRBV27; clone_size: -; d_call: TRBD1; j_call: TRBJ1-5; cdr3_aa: CASSPWTGQPQHF; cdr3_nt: TGTGCCAGCAGTCCGTGGACAGGTCAGCCCCAGCATTTT
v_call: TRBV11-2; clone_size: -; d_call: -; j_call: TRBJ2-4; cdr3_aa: CASSLAPTSQEYF; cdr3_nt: TGTGCCAGCAGCTTAGCTCCGACGAGTCAGGAGTACTTC
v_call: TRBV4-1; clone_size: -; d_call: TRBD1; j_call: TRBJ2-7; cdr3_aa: CASSQPGQGAYEQYF; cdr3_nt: TGCGCCAGCAGCCAACCGGGACAGGGGGCTTACGAGCAGTACTTC
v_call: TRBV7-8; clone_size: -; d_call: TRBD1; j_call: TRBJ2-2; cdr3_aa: CASSPYPTGANTGELFF; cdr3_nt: TGTGCCAGCAGCCCGTACCCGACAGGGGCGAACACCGGGGAGCTGTTTTTT
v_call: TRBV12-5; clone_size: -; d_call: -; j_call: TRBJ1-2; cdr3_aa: CASGLVLSQLGNYGYTF; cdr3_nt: TGTGCTAGTGGTTTGGTACTAAGCCAGCTGGGTAACTATGGCTACACCTTC
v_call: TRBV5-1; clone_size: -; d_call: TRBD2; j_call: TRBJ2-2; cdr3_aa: CASSYLAGAVTGELFF; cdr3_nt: TGCGCCAGCAGCTACCTAGCGGGAGCTGTGACCGGGGAGCTGTTTTTT
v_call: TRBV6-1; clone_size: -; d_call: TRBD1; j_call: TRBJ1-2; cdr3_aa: CASSEVGTVYGYTF; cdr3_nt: TGTGCCAGCAGTGAGGTTGGGACAGTCTATGGCTACACCTTC
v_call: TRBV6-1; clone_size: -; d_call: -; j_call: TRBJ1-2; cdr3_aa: CASSSWTANYYGYTF; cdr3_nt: TGTGCCAGCAGTTCCTGGACAGCCAACTACTATGGCTACACCTTC
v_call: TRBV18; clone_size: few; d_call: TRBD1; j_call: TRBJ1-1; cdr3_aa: CASSQVAGGTEAFF; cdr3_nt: TGTGCCAGCTCACAGGTGGCAGGGGGCACTGAAGCTTTCTTT
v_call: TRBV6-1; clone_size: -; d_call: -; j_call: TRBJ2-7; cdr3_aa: CASSDGGASGF; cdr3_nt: TGTGCCAGCAGTGATGGAGGGGCCTCGGGCTTC
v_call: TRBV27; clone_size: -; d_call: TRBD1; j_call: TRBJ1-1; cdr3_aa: CASSTGGFTGGTEAFF; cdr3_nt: TGTGCCAGCAGCACAGGGGGCTTCACCGGGGGGACTGAAGCTTTCTTT
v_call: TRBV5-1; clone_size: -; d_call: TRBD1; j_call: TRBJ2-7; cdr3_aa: CASSSTGQGGYEQYF; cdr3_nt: TGCGCCAGCAGCTCAACGGGACAGGGGGGTTACGAGCAGTACTTC
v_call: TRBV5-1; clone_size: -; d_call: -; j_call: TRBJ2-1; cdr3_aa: CASSAGVKSTDEQFF; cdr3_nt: TGCGCCAGCAGCGCGGGCGTGAAGTCAACCGATGAGCAGTTCTTC
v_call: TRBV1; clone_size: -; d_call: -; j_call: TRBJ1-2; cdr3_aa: CTSSQEARRTNYGYTF; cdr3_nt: TGCACCAGCAGCCAAGAAGCGCGCCGTACTAACTATGGCTACACCTTC
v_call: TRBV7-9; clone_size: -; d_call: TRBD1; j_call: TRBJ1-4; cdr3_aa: CASSSTRDREKLFF; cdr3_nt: TGTGCCAGCAGCTCGACCAGGGACAGGGAGAAACTGTTTTTT
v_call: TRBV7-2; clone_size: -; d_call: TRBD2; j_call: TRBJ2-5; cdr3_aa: CASSSPGLAGGFQETQYF; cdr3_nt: TGTGCCAGCAGCTCTCCCGGACTAGCGGGGGGGTTCCAAGAGACCCAGTACTTC
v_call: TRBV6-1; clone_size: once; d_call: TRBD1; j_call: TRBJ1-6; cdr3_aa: CASRTTGTMPLHF; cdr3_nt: TGTGCCAGCAGAACGACAGGGACAATGCCCCTCCACTTT
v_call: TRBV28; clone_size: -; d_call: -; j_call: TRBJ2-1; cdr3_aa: CASSLYPGVEYNEQFF; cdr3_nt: TGTGCCAGCAGTTTATACCCGGGAGTAGAATACAATGAGCAGTTCTTC
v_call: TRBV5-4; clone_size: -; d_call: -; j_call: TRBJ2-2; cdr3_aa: CASSLRGMGELFF; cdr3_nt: TGTGCCAGCAGCTTAAGGGGGATGGGGGAGCTGTTTTTT
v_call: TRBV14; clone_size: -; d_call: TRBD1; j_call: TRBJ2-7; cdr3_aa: CASSPTGFAEQYF; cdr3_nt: TGTGCCAGCAGCCCGACAGGGTTTGCCGAGCAGTACTTC
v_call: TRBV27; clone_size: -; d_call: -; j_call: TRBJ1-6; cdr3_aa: CASRLDSGYNSPLHF; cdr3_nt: TGTGCCAGCAGACTCGATAGCGGCTATAATTCACCCCTCCACTTT
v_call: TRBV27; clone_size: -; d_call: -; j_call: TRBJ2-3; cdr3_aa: CASSAGTSTDTQYF; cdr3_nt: TGTGCCAGCAGCGCCGGGACTAGCACAGATACGCAGTATTTT
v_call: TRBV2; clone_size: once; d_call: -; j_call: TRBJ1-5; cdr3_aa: CASSDGQGNQPQHF; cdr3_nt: TGTGCCAGCAGTGACGGCCAGGGTAACCAGCCCCAGCATTTT
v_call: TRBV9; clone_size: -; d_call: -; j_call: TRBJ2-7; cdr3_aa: CASSQGGEQYF; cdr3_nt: TGTGCCAGCAGTCAGGGGGGCGAGCAGTACTTC
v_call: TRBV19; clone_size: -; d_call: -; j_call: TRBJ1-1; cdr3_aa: CASRRTYRAGGQDTEAFF; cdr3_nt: TGTGCCAGTAGACGAACTTACAGGGCAGGCGGTCAGGACACTGAAGCTTTCTTT
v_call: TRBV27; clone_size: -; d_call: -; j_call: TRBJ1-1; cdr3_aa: CASSSGVEGTEAFF; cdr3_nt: TGTGCCAGCAGTTCGGGGGTTGAGGGCACTGAAGCTTTCTTT
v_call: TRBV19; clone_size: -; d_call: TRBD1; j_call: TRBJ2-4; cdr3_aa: CASSIRVTGGAKNIQYF; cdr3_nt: TGTGCCAGTAGTATAAGGGTGACAGGGGGAGCCAAAAACATTCAGTACTTC
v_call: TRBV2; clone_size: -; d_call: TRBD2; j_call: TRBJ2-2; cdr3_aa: CASSDLWGGAGELFF; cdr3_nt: TGTGCCAGCAGTGATTTGTGGGGAGGGGCCGGGGAGCTGTTTTTT
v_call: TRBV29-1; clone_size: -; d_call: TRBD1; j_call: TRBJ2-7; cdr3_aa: CSVDKLGDRASEQYF; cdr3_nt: TGCAGCGTTGATAAATTAGGAGACAGGGCGAGTGAGCAGTACTTC
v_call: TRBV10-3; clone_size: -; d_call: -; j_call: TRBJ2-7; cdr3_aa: CAIRASRTYEQYF; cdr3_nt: TGTGCCATCAGGGCTAGCCGAACCTACGAGCAGTACTTC
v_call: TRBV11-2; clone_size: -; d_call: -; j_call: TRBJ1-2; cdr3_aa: CASSLDLGSPDGYTF; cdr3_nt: TGTGCCAGCAGCTTAGATCTTGGGAGTCCGGATGGCTACACCTTC
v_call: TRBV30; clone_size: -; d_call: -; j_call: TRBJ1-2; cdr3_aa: CAWSVNDRRDTF; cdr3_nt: TGTGCCTGGAGTGTAAACGACCGCCGGGACACCTTC
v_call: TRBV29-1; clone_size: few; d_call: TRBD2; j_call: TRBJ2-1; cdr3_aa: CSGVSGRGGPEQFF; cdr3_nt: TGCAGCGGTGTAAGCGGGAGGGGTGGGCCTGAGCAGTTCTTC
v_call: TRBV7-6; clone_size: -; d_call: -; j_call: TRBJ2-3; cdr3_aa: CASSEESAGTDTQYF; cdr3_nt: TGTGCCAGCAGCGAAGAGAGCGCTGGCACAGATACGCAGTATTTT
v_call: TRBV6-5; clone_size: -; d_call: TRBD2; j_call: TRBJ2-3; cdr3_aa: CASTPLAGNTDTQYF; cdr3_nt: TGTGCCAGCACCCCTTTAGCGGGCAACACAGATACGCAGTATTTT
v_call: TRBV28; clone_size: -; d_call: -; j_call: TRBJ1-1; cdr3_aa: CASNLPQSEAFF; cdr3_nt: TGTGCCAGCAACTTGCCACAGTCTGAAGCTTTCTTT
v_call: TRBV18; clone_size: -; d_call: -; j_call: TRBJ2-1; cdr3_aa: CASSRTDNEQFF; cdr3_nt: TGTGCCAGCTCACGAACTGACAATGAGCAGTTCTTC
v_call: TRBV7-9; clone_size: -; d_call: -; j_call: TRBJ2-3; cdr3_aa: CASSLGEFTDTQYF; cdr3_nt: TGTGCCAGCAGCTTAGGAGAGTTCACAGATACGCAGTATTTT
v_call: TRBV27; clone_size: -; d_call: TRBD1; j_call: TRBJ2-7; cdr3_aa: CASSLTGGEQYF; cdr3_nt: TGTGCCAGCAGTTTAACAGGGGGCGAGCAGTACTTC
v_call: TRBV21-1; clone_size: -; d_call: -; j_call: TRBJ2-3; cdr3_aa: CASSKPSGGRTDTQYF; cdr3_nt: TGTGCCAGCAGCAAACCCAGCGGGGGACGCACAGATACGCAGTATTTT
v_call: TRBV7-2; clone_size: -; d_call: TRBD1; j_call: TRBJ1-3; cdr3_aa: CASSRDRGQNTIYF; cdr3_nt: TGTGCCAGCAGCCGGGACAGGGGGCAGAACACCATATATTTT
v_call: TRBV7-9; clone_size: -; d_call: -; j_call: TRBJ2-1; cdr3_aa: CASSSPRRDYYNEQFF; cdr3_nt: TGTGCCAGCAGCTCCCCTAGACGCGACTACTACAATGAGCAGTTCTTC
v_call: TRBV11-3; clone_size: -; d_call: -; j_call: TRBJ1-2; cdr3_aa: CASSLDRGGAGYTF; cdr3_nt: TGTGCCAGCAGCTTAGACCGGGGGGGGGCTGGCTACACCTTC
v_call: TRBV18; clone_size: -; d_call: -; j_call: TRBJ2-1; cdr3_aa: CASSRQLSSYNEQFF; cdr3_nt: TGTGCCAGCTCACGACAGCTAAGCTCCTACAATGAGCAGTTCTTC
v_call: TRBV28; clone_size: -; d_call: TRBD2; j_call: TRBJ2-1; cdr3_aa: CASSLYGLAGGKEQFF; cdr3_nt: TGTGCCAGCAGCCTTTACGGACTAGCGGGAGGTAAGGAGCAGTTCTTC
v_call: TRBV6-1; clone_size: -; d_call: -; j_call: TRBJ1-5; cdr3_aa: CASSELTVGHNQPQHF; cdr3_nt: TGTGCCAGCAGTGAACTTACTGTCGGACACAATCAGCCCCAGCATTTT
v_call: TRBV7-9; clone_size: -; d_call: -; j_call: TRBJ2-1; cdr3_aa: CASSFWSIDYNEQFF; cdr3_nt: TGTGCCAGCAGCTTTTGGAGCATCGACTACAATGAGCAGTTCTTC
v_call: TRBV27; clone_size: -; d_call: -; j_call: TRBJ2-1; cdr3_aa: CASRALGGTNEQFF; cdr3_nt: TGTGCCAGCAGGGCTCTGGGGGGTACGAATGAGCAGTTCTTC
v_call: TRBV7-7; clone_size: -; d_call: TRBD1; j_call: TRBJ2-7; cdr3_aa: CASSVSRDRFHEQYF; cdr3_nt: TGTGCTAGCAGCGTCTCCCGGGACAGGTTCCACGAGCAGTACTTC
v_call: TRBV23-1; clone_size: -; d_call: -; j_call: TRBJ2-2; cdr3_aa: CANSHPVGGELFF; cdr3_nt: TGCGCCAACAGTCACCCCGTCGGCGGGGAGCTGTTTTTT
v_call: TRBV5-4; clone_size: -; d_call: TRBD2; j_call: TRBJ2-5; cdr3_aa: CASSWSGGALETQYF; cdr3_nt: TGTGCCAGCAGCTGGAGCGGGGGGGCCCTGGAGACCCAGTACTTC
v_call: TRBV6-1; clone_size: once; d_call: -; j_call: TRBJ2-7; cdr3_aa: CASSEPGTYEQYF; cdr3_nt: TGTGCCAGCAGTGAGCCAGGAACCTACGAGCAGTACTTC
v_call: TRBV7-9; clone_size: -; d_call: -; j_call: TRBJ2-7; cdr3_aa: CASSPQGSHYEQYF; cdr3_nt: TGTGCCAGCAGCCCCCAGGGATCACACTACGAGCAGTACTTC
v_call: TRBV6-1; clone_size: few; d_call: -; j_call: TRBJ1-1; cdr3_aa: CASSEGSRAFF; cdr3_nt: TGTGCCAGCAGTGAAGGTTCTAGAGCTTTCTTT